These 13 T cell receptor beta chains originate from one sample sequenced in a study of cytomegalovirus exposure and HLA in healthy donors. A multiplex PCR was run with 60 Vbeta primers and 13 Jbeta primers. The assay was immunoSEQ multiplex PCR, and TCRdb's table has in-frame clones only and misses some. This sample has 100,000 to 150,000 clones, with approximately 10% found just once. The sample was PBMCs. The receptors derive from a young woman in good health and CMV-seropositive.

J is TRBJ2-7 and V is TRBV28, with 9 bases matching TRBD2. The junction had 6 bases not matched to a gene; V was cut back by 3 bases and J by 6 bases. Germline V CDR1 and CDR2: MDHEN, SYDVKM. This CDR3 spans 14 amino acids. The CDR3 is CASSFAGGPGEQYF. The CDR3 bases are TGTGCCAGCAGTTTCGCGGGAGGGCCGGGCGAGCAGTACTTC.

The genes are TRBV12-5 and TRBJ2-3; 8 bases are a match to TRBD1. The CDR3 extends over 15 amino acids. V lost 5 bases and J lost 0; bases outside the gene matches: 4. Germline CDR1 is LGHNT and CDR2 is FRNRAP. The CDR3 DNA follows: TGTGCTAGTGGTCGACAGGGGCCAAGCACAGATACGCAGTATTTT. It is translated as CASGRQGPSTDTQYF. The entire variable domain, with the rest obtained from reference TRBV12-5 and TRBJ2-3, is as follows: DARVTQTPRHKVTEMGQEVTMRCQPILGHNTVFWYRQTMMQGLELLAYFRNRAPLDDSGMPKDRFSAEMPDATLATLKIQPSEPRDSAVYFCASGRQGPSTDTQYFGPGTRLTVL.

This clone was seen more than once but under ten times. J is TRBJ2-1 and V is TRBV10-3; 7 bases match TRBD2. The germline gives CDR1 ENHRY, CDR2 SYGVKD. The V gene end was trimmed by 6 bases and the J gene end by 8 bases; junction bases not matched to a gene: 7. The CDR3 extends over 13 amino acids. In nucleotides, the CDR3 is TGTGCCATCAGAGGACGCCGGGAGGATGAGCAGTTCTTC. It codes for CAIRGRREDEQFF.

V usage is TRBV6-6 and J usage is TRBJ2-6; no reliable D call. Deletions cut 0 bases from V and 4 bases from J, with 4 bases between. Germline V gives CDR1 MNHNY, CDR2 SVGAGI (reference sequence). The CDR3 covers 14 residues. CDR3: CASSYSGGANVLTF. CDR3 coding DNA: TGTGCCAGCAGTTACTCCGGGGGGGCCAACGTCCTGACTTTC.

The chain carries TRBV4-2 and TRBJ2-7, with 8 bases fitting TRBD1. CDR1 is LGHNA and CDR2 is YNFKEQ in the germline V gene. Trimming at V came to 1 base and at J to 2 bases, leaving 13 bases not matched to a gene. CDR3 length: 18 residues. The CDR3 sequence: CASSQVTKGQGNTYEQYF. DNA of the CDR3: TGTGCCAGCAGCCAAGTGACTAAAGGACAGGGAAACACCTACGAGCAGTACTTC.

This clone was found a few times. The V gene is TRBV28, the J gene TRBJ2-7, with D perhaps matching TRBD1 (5 bases). Trimming removed 3 bases from V and 0 bases from J, with 15 bases in between. In germline, CDR1 is MDHEN, CDR2 SYDVKM. The CDR3 loop spans 16 amino acids. CDR3 loop: CASSFELQGLSYEQYF. The DNA for the CDR3 is TGTGCCAGCAGTTTCGAGTTGCAGGGTCTCTCCTACGAGCAGTACTTC.

V usage is TRBV5-1 and J usage is TRBJ1-3; D call uncertain. The CDR3 length is 13 residues. V lost 0 bases to trimming and J lost 9 bases, with 10 bases between them. Germline CDR1 is SGHRS and CDR2 is YFSETQ. This chain's CDR3 is CASSLAGEGTIYF. CDR3 in DNA: TGCGCCAGCAGCTTGGCGGGCGAGGGCACCATATATTTT.

This clone was seen more than once but under ten times. Within the sample, other DNA sequences also encode this same CDR3. The V and J genes are TRBV12-2 and TRBJ1-2; the table calls TRBD1, which could not be checked here. TRBV12-2 is a pseudogene segment. The CDR3 totals 17 residues. The DNA of the CDR3 is TGTGCAAGTCGCTTAGGAGACACCGCGTGCCGAGAATATGGCTACACCTTC. It encodes CASRLGDTACREYGYTF.

This clone has more than one count but fewer than ten. The V gene is TRBV27, the J gene TRBJ2-1; 10 bases align to TRBD1. With V trimmed by 0 bases and J by 0 bases, 5 bases remained unmatched. CDR3 length: 18 residues. Germline CDR1 is MNHEY and CDR2 is SMNVEV (reference sequence). CDR3 nucleotides: TGTGCCAGCAGTTTATCGGGGGACAGGGGTACCTCCTACAATGAGCAGTTCTTC. It translates to CASSLSGDRGTSYNEQFF.

This clone showed up just a few times. J is TRBJ2-1 and V is TRBV19; D perhaps matches TRBD2 (5 bases). V shed 7 bases and J shed 10 bases, with 14 bases lying between them. The CDR3 runs 12 residues. The germline V gene has CDR1 LNHDA and CDR2 SQIVND (reference sequence). CDR3 in amino acids: CASKEAVGEQFF. CDR3 bases: TGTGCCAGTAAGGAGGCGGTCGGCGAGCAGTTCTTC.

Concerning this clone itself: This specimen includes other DNA sequences encoding the same CDR3. The chain carries TRBV30 and TRBJ2-7; a weak D match, TRBD2 (6 bases). Trimming stripped 7 bases from V and 7 bases from J, with 20 bases between. Per the germline V gene, CDR1 is GTSNPN and CDR2 is SVGIG (reference sequence). The CDR3 covers 13 residues. The DNA of the CDR3 is TGTGCCTCAACGGGACTCTCCCTAAGGGAGCAGTACTTC. It specifies CASTGLSLREQYF.

This clone was counted only a few times. Here the CDR3 reads CASSISFSGRGSYEQYF. CDR3 DNA sequence: TGTGCCAGCAGCATTTCATTTAGCGGGAGAGGGTCCTACGAGCAGTACTTC. The V and J genes are TRBV7-8 and TRBJ2-7; 9 bases line up with TRBD2. The CDR3 runs 17 residues. V shed 5 bases and J 1 base; nucleotides not matched to a gene: 12. CDR1 and CDR2 from the germline V gene are SGHVS and FQNEAQ.

This sequence joins TRBV19 and TRBJ2-7; 11 bases are shared with TRBD1. The V gene's germline CDR1 is LNHDA and CDR2 SQIVND (reference sequence). The CDR3 covers 12 residues. The CDR3 here is CASGQGVYEQYF. The DNA of the CDR3 is TGTGCTTCGGGACAGGGGGTCTACGAGCAGTACTTC.